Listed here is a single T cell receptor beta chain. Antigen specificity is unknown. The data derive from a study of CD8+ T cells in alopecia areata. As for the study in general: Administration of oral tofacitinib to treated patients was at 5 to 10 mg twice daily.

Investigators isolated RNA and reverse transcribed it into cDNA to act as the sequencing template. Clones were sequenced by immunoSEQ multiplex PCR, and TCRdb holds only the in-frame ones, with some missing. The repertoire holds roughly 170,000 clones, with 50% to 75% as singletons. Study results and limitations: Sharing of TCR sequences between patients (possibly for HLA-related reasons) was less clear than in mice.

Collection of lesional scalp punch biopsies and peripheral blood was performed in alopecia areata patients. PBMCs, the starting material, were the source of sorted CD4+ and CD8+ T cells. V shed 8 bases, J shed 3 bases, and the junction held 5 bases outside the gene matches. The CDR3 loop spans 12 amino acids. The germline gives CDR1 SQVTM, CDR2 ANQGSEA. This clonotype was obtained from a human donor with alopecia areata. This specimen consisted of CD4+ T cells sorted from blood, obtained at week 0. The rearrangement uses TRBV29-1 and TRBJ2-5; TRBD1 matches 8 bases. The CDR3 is CSSEDREETQYF. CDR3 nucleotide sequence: TGCAGCTCCGAGGACAGGGAAGAGACCCAGTACTTC.